These 25 T cell receptor beta chains came from one sample sequenced in a study of regulatory T cells in long-lasting Graves disease. Arm-PCR of CDR3 regions and iRepertoire HTBI primers were the basis on which TCR beta libraries were built. TCRdb itself ran the multiplex PCR reads through MiXCR, one entry per CDR3 protein. This sample has about 460,000 distinct CDR3 sequences, with less than 15% found just once. The time point is: newly diagnosed GD, antithyroid drugs for less than 3 months. With RNA extracted from PBMCs as input, the TCR library was made. These data also featured in a second study, about T cells in Graves' hyperthyroidism and ophthalmopathy.

The sample here was peripheral blood mononuclear cells (PBMCs), taken at new diagnosis, from a patient treated with antithyroid drugs. These receptors were taken from a woman in her 50s with Graves disease.

The sample holds many counts of this clonotype. The CDR3 here is CASSPGTVFYEQYF. The CDR3 bases are TGTGCCAGCAGCCCCGGGACAGTGTTTTACGAGCAGTACTTC. This sequence joins TRBV9 and TRBJ2-7; 7 bases are a match to TRBD1. This CDR3 region has 14 residues. The germline V gene encodes CDR1 SGDLS and CDR2 YYNGEE. J lost 4 bases, V lost 4 bases, and 8 bases had no gene match.

This clonotype occurred many times. The V call is TRBV18, the J call TRBJ2-3; D unresolved. Germline values: CDR1 KGHSH, CDR2 LQKENI. The V and J ends lost 2 bases and 0 bases respectively, with 12 bases between them. The CDR3 consists of 16 residues. The CDR3 protein is CASSPGETTSTDTQYF. The CDR3 DNA reads TGTGCCAGCTCACCAGGCGAAACTACTAGCACAGATACGCAGTATTTT.

This clonotype was seen at least ten times. The chain couples TRBV3-1 to TRBJ2-7, with D unresolved. The CDR3 contains 15 residues. CDR1 is LGHDT, CDR2 YNNKEL, per germline (reference sequence). Trimming removed 4 bases from V and 0 bases from J, with 13 bases in between. CDR3 sequence reads: CASSPLGQVSYEQYF. The CDR3 DNA reads TGTGCCAGCAGCCCCCTTGGGCAGGTCTCCTACGAGCAGTACTTC.

The sample holds a few counts of this clonotype. The rearrangement uses TRBV7-8 and TRBJ2-7, with D perhaps TRBD1 or TRBD2 (5 bases each). The V gene's germline CDR1 is SGHVS and CDR2 FQNEAQ. This CDR3 spans 15 amino acids. Trimming cost V 1 base and J 3 bases, with 13 bases left between them. CDR3 sequence: CASSLERGRFYEQYF. In DNA, the CDR3 is TGTGCCAGCAGCTTAGAACGGGGCAGGTTCTACGAGCAGTACTTC.

This clonotype is a singleton in its sample. The chain couples TRBV20-1 to TRBJ2-3; 14 bases are a match to TRBD2. This CDR3 contains 19 residues. Germline V lookup: CDR1 DFQATT, CDR2 SNEGSKA (reference sequence). Trimming removed 7 bases from V and 6 bases from J; junction bases left unmatched: 21. DNA for the CDR3: TGCAGTGTAGCCTCCAGCCGGTCGGGACTAGCGGGAGCGGGGGATACGCAGTATTTT. It encodes CSVASSRSGLAGAGDTQYF.

The chain carries TRBV27 and TRBJ1-4; unclear D gene. Germline values: CDR1 MNHEY, CDR2 SMNVEV (reference sequence). Trimming left V 5 bases short and J 3 bases short, with 13 bases between. The CDR3 is made up of 15 amino acids. Here the CDR3 DNA reads TGTGCCAGCAGTCAAACGGGGTATCCTAATGAAAAACTGTTTTTT. Translating it yields CASSQTGYPNEKLFF.

This clonotype was detected many times. The gene calls are TRBV7-9 and TRBJ2-3, with 8 bases that match TRBD2. Per germline, CDR1 SEHNR and CDR2 FQNEAQ (reference sequence). The V segment lost 3 bases and the J segment 3 bases; nucleotides outside the gene matches: 5. The CDR3 has 15 amino acids. The CDR3 region has the DNA TGTGCCAGCAGCTTTACTAGCGGCTTAACAGATACGCAGTATTTT. It codes for CASSFTSGLTDTQYF.

This clonotype showed up just a few times. CDR3 sequence: CASSQMPEETQYF. The CDR3 bases are TGTGCCAGCAGCCAAATGCCAGAAGAGACCCAGTACTTC. V is TRBV3-1 and J is TRBJ2-1; D is ambiguous. Near its end, the DNA agrees better with TRBJ2-5, so the J call may be wrong. This CDR3 is built from 13 residues. Per germline, CDR1 LGHDT and CDR2 YNNKEL (reference sequence).

The table lists this clonotype with a few counts. V and J are TRBV3-1 and TRBJ2-7, with D unclear. The CDR3 runs 13 residues. Germline CDR1 and CDR2: LGHDT and YNNKEL (reference sequence). V lost 0 bases and J 4 bases, leaving 7 bases between the germline ends. The CDR3, as DNA: TGTGCCAGCAGCCAAGATGGGCTTTACGAGCAGTACTTC. This translates into CASSQDGLYEQYF.

This clonotype has at least ten counts. J is TRBJ2-7 and V is TRBV27; 11 bases map to TRBD2. The CDR3 covers 15 residues. The trim removed 6 bases at V and 5 bases at J, leaving 9 bases unmatched. From germline, CDR1 is MNHEY and CDR2 SMNVEV (reference sequence). The CDR3 coding sequence is TGTGCCAGCAGCTTCACTAGCGGGAGAGTCCACGAGCAGTACTTC. As protein: CASSFTSGRVHEQYF.

This clonotype was counted at least ten times. The chain has TRBV2 and TRBJ2-3; no reliable D call. V was shortened by 8 bases and J by 2 bases, with 8 bases between the two germline ends. CDR1 SNHLY and CDR2 FYNNEI come from the germline V gene. CDR3 length: 12 residues. CDR3 coding DNA: TGTGCCAGCGGAGCCTACACAGATACGCAGTATTTT. This translates into CASGAYTDTQYF.

This chain connects TRBV7-6 to TRBJ2-5, with 11 bases fitting TRBD1. There are 18 residues in the CDR3. V trimming: 5 bases; J trimming: 2 bases; junction bases outside the gene matches: 13. CDR1 and CDR2 (germline): SGHVS, FNYEAQ. CDR3 coding DNA: TGTGCCAGCAGCGTTAGGACTCCGGACAGGGGGCCTCAAGAGACCCAGTACTTC. This codes for CASSVRTPDRGPQETQYF.

This clonotype came up many times. V usage is TRBV7-6 and J usage is TRBJ1-5; D perhaps matches TRBD1 (5 bases). The CDR3 runs 11 residues. V lost 5 bases to trimming and J lost 12 bases, with 11 bases between them. The germline CDR1 and CDR2 sequences are SGHVS and FNYEAQ. This chain's CDR3 is CASSDLGVQHF. CDR3 in DNA: TGTGCCAGCAGCGATTTGGGGGTCCAGCATTTT.

This clonotype was counted at least ten times. The chain links TRBV2 to TRBJ2-3; D remains unclear. Looked up from germline, CDR1 is SNHLY and CDR2 is FYNNEI. Trimming removed 8 bases at V and 1 base at J, with 10 bases between. This CDR3 spans 13 amino acids. The CDR3 DNA reads as TGTGCCAGCTGTGCTACCCGCACAGATACGCAGTATTTT. Translation gives CASCATRTDTQYF.

V and J are TRBV7-2 and TRBJ2-7; D remains unclear. The CDR3 length is 15 residues. The germline V gene has CDR1 SGHTA and CDR2 FQGNSA. V lost 5 bases and J 0 bases, leaving 14 bases between the germline ends. In DNA, the CDR3 is TGTGCCAGCAGCGATTACGTAGGGATCTCCTACGAGCAGTACTTC. Its protein is CASSDYVGISYEQYF.

This clonotype was found many times. The chain uses TRBV7-9 and TRBJ2-3, with no clear D. CDR3 length equals 11 residues. With 4 bases removed from V and 7 bases from J, the gap between germline ends came to 6 bases. Germline values: CDR1 SEHNR, CDR2 FQNEAQ (reference sequence). In DNA form, the CDR3 reads TGTGCCAGCAGCTCAACAAATACGCAGTATTTT. It yields the protein CASSSTNTQYF.

Remarks on this clonotype: Just one base apart from a much larger clone, this may be a read error. The V gene is TRBV7-2, the J gene TRBJ2-7, with D possibly being TRBD2 (6 bases). This CDR3 is 17 amino acids long. With 6 bases removed from V and 2 bases from J, the gap between germline ends came to 23 bases. CDR1 SGHTA and CDR2 FQGNSA come from the germline V gene. The DNA for the CDR3 is TGTGCCAGCAGAATACGGGGGTCGGTGAGTCACACCTACGAGCAGTACTTC. It is translated as CASRIRGSVSHTYEQYF.

The gene calls are TRBV9 and TRBJ2-3; D gene unclear. The CDR3 contains 15 residues. Per the germline V gene, CDR1 is SGDLS and CDR2 is YYNGEE. V was shortened by 0 bases and J by 3 bases, with 11 bases between the two germline ends. The CDR3 bases are TGTGCCAGCAGCGTAGTAGGGTTCGGGACAGATACGCAGTATTTT. It is translated as CASSVVGFGTDTQYF.

The chain uses TRBV3-1 and TRBJ2-2; the match to TRBD2 covers 8 bases. From germline, CDR1 is LGHDT and CDR2 YNNKEL (reference sequence). This CDR3 is built from 15 residues. V lost 5 bases to trimming and J lost 4 bases; unmatched junction nucleotides: 6. This chain's CDR3 is CASSLSGRGTGELFF. The CDR3 bases are TGTGCCAGCAGCTTGAGCGGGAGAGGCACCGGGGAGCTGTTTTTT.

This clonotype has just a few counts. V is TRBV12-3 or TRBV12-4 and J is TRBJ2-2; D tentatively reads TRBD1 or TRBD2 (6 bases each). The CDR3 contains 17 residues. The germline V and J ends were trimmed by 1 base and 5 bases, with 17 bases remaining between them. CDR3 sequence (DNA): TGTGCCAGCAGTTTAGTTAGGGATCGGGGGCTGACCGGGGAGCTGTTTTTT. It yields the protein CASSLVRDRGLTGELFF.

This clonotype was detected ten times or more. This chain connects TRBV24-1 to TRBJ1-5, with D tentatively TRBD1 (6 bases). V was pared by 3 bases and J by 6 bases, with 14 bases between. The CDR3 totals 15 residues. CDR1 KGHDR and CDR2 SFDVKD come from the germline V gene. The CDR3 loop reads CATSDPDRPSQPQHF. CDR3 DNA: TGTGCCACCAGTGATCCCGACAGGCCTAGTCAGCCCCAGCATTTT.

Comment on this clonotype: A much larger clone differs by one base, so this may be a read error. The rearrangement uses TRBV3-1 and TRBJ2-3; 7 bases are shared with TRBD1. After removal of 4 bases from V and 0 bases from J, the junction contained 4 bases not matched to a gene. The CDR3 has 15 residues. Germline CDR1 reads LGHDT; CDR2 reads YNNKEL (reference sequence). The CDR3 DNA follows: TGTGCCAGCAGCCCCGGGACAGATAGCACAGATACGCAGTATTTT. Translated: CASSPGTDSTDTQYF.

This clonotype has a count of ten or more. The chain employs TRBV28 and TRBJ2-7; D ambiguous. Trimming removed 1 base at V and 3 bases at J, with 7 bases between. Germline loops: CDR1 MDHEN, CDR2 SYDVKM. The CDR3 sequence is 13 residues long. CDR3 nucleotide sequence: TGTGCCAGCAGTTTATCCCAAGACTACGAGCAGTACTTC. This translates into CASSLSQDYEQYF.

This clonotype was seen more than once but under ten times. This chain uses TRBV20-1 with TRBJ2-5; 7 nucleotides line up with TRBD2. This CDR3 has 13 amino acids. CDR1 and CDR2 (germline): DFQATT, SNEGSKA (reference sequence). V was clipped by 6 bases and J by 4 bases; unmatched bases: 8. For the CDR3, the DNA is TGCAGTGCCCTCACTAGCGACACAGAGACCCAGTACTTC. This codes for CSALTSDTETQYF.

Ten or more counts support this clonotype. Written as DNA, the CDR3 is TGTGCCAGCTCACCAGGGACAGGGAGGAACGAGCAGTACTTC. Translated: CASSPGTGRNEQYF. The chain is built from TRBV18 and TRBJ2-7; 9 bases map to TRBD1. The germline V gene encodes CDR1 KGHSH and CDR2 LQKENI. The CDR3 has 14 residues. V was clipped by 2 bases and J by 5 bases; unmatched bases: 4.